Sequencing of this T cell receptor (beta chain) was carried out in a study of T cell responses to AZD1222 COVID-19 vaccine. Study details: Second-dose groups at about 4 or about 12 weeks were pooled. Findings of the study overall: Donors in the cohort were predominantly white British and more often female, and clonal diversity was possibly underestimated. Unmutated variant regions are reportedly the target of nearly half of TCRs that are spike-specific.

The CDR3 is 17 amino acids. V was cut by 0 bases and J by 0 bases, with 13 bases left in between. Germline assignment: CDR1 SGDLS and CDR2 YYNGEE. Clones were read by immunoSEQ multiplex PCR, and TCRdb kept only the in-frame ones, dropping some. Of 150,000 to 180,000 clones listed, around 90% were seen once; the top ten hold 3% to 3.5%. A note on this clone: No antigen is known for it.

The sequences come from peripheral blood, collected on day 0 of AZD1222 vaccination. The chain carries TRBV9 and TRBJ1-3, with TRBD1 as a possible D gene (6 bases). The clonotype comes from an adult in good health. The CDR3 spells CASSVVDSAHSGNTIYF. In nucleotides, the CDR3 is TGTGCCAGCAGCGTAGTGGACAGTGCTCACTCTGGAAACACCATATATTTT.